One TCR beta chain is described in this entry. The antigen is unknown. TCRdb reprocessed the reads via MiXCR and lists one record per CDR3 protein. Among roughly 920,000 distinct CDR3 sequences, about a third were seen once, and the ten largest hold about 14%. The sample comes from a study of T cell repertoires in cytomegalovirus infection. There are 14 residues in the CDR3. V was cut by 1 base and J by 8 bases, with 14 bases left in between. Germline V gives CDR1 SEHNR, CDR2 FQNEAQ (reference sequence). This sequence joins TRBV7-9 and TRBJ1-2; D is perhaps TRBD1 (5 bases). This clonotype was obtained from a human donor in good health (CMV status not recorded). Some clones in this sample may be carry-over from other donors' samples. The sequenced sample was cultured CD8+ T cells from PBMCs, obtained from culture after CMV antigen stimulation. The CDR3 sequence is CASSLGATGGGYTF. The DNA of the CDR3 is TGTGCCAGCAGCTTAGGGGCAACCGGGGGAGGCTACACCTTC.